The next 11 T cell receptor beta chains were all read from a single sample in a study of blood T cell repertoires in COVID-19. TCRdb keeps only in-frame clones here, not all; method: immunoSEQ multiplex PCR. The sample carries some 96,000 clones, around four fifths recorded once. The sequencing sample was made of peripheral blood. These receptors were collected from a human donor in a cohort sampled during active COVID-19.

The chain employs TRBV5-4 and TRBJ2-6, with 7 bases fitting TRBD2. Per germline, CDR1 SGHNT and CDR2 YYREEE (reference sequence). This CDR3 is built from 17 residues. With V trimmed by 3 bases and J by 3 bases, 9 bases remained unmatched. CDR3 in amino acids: CASSSGGSGVGANVLTF. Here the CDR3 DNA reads TGTGCCAGCAGCTCCGGGGGGTCGGGCGTTGGGGCCAACGTCCTGACTTTC.

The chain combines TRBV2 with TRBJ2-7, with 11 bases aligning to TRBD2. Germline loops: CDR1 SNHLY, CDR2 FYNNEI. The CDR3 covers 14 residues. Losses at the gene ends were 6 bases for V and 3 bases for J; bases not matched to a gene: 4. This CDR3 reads CASSTSGSFYEQYF. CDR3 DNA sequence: TGTGCCAGCAGCACTAGCGGGAGTTTCTACGAGCAGTACTTC.

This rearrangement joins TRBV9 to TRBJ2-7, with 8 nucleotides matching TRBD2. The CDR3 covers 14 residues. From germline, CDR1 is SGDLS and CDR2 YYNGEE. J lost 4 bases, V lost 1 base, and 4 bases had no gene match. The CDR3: CASSVKGTSYEQYF. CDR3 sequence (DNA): TGTGCCAGCAGCGTAAAGGGGACTAGTTACGAGCAGTACTTC.

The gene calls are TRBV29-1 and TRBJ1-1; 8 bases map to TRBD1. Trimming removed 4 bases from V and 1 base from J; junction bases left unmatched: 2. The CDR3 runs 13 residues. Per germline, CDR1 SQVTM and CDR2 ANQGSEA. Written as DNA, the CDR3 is TGCAGCGTTGCGGGACAGGAGAACACTGAAGCTTTCTTT. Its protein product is CSVAGQENTEAFF.

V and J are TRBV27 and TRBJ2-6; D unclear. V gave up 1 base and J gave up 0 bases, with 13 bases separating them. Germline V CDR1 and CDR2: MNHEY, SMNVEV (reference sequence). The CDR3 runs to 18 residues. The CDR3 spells CASSLFSPLYSGANVLTF. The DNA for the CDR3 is TGTGCCAGCAGTTTATTTTCCCCCCTGTACTCTGGGGCCAACGTCCTGACTTTC. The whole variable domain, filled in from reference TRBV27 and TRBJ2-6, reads EAQVTQNPRYLITVTGKKLTVTCSQNMNHEYMSWYRQDPGLGLRQIYYSMNVEVTDKGDVPEGYKVSRKEKRNFPLILESPSPNQTSLYFCASSLFSPLYSGANVLTFGAGSRLTVL.

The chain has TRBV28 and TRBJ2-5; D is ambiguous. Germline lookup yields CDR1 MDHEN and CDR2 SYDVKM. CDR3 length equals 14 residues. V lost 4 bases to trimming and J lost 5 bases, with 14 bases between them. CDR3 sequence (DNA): TGTGCCAGCAGTTCTGGCGGCCTTAAGGAGACCCAGTACTTC. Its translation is CASSSGGLKETQYF.

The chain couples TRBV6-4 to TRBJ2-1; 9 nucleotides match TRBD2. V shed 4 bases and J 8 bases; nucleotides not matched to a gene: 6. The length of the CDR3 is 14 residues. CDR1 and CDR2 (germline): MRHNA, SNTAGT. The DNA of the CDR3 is TGTGCCAGCAGTGTCGATAGCGGGAGTGATGAGCAGTTCTTC. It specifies CASSVDSGSDEQFF.

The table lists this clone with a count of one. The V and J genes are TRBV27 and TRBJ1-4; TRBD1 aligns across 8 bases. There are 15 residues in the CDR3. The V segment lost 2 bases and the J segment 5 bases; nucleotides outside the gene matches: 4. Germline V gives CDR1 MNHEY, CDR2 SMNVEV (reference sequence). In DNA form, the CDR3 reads TGTGCCAGCAGTTTAGCGGGACAGGCGAATGAAAAACTGTTTTTT. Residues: CASSLAGQANEKLFF.

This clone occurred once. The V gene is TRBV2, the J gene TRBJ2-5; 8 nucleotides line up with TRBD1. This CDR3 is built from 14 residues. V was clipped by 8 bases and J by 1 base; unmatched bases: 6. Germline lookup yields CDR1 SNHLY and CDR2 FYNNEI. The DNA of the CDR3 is TGTGCCAGCTTATCGGACAGGGCCCAAGAGACCCAGTACTTC. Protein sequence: CASLSDRAQETQYF.

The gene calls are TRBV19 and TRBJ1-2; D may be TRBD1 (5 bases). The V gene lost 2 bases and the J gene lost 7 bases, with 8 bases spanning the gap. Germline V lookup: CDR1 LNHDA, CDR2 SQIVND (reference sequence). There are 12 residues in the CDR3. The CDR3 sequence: CASSIQGLGYTF. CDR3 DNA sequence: TGTGCCAGTAGTATACAGGGACTTGGCTACACCTTC.

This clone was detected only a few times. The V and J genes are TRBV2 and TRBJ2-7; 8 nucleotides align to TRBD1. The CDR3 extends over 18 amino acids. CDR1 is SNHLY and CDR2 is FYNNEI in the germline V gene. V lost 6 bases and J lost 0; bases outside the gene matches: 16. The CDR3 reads CASSDSTQRQGSSYEQYF. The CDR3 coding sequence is TGTGCCAGCAGCGATAGCACCCAAAGACAGGGGAGCTCCTACGAGCAGTACTTC.